These T cell receptor beta chains were read from a single sample in a study of cytomegalovirus exposure and HLA in healthy donors. The repertoire was sequenced with immunoSEQ multiplex PCR; TCRdb's copy has only in-frame clones and lacks some. The sample lists under 250,000 clones, approximately 85% occurring once. Sequences were obtained from PBMCs. Receptors originate from a woman in her thirties or forties in good health and CMV-seronegative. CDR3s include the opening cysteine and the closing phenylalanine or tryptophan. Fields, in order: V gene, clone size, D gene, J gene, CDR3 DNA, CDR3 protein. D genes are given only for firm matches. Part of the rows lack a size; the others show once, few, many or a class for expanded clones.

v_gene: TRBV5-6
abundance: once
d_gene: NA
j_gene: TRBJ2-5
CDR3nt: TGTGCCAGCAGCTTGGCCGGAGAGACCCAGTACTTC
CDR3aa: CASSLAGETQYF

v_gene: TRBV13
abundance: NA
d_gene: NA
j_gene: TRBJ2-7
CDR3nt: TGTGCCAGCAGCTTAGGGGGCGAGGGATCCATTTACGAGCAGTACTTC
CDR3aa: CASSLGGEGSIYEQYF

v_gene: TRBV5-1
abundance: NA
d_gene: NA
j_gene: TRBJ1-2
CDR3nt: TGCGCCAGCGGACTGCCAGGGGACTATGGCTACACCTTC
CDR3aa: CASGLPGDYGYTF

v_gene: TRBV27
abundance: NA
d_gene: TRBD2
j_gene: TRBJ2-7
CDR3nt: TGTGCCAGCAGTTTCGGGGGGTACGAGCAGTACTTC
CDR3aa: CASSFGGYEQYF

v_gene: TRBV25-1
abundance: NA
d_gene: NA
j_gene: TRBJ1-1
CDR3nt: TGTGCCAGCAGTGAGCCCGGGACAGAAGCTTTCTTT
CDR3aa: CASSEPGTEAFF

v_gene: TRBV6-5
abundance: NA
d_gene: NA
j_gene: TRBJ1-3
CDR3nt: TGTGCCAGTAGCCTCGACCGGAACTCTGGAAACACCATATATTTT
CDR3aa: CASSLDRNSGNTIYF

v_gene: TRBV5-1
abundance: NA
d_gene: TRBD1
j_gene: TRBJ2-5
CDR3nt: TGCGCCAGCAGCCTCCCGGGACAGGGGGCGCGGGAGACCCAGTACTTC
CDR3aa: CASSLPGQGARETQYF

v_gene: TRBV6-1
abundance: NA
d_gene: NA
j_gene: TRBJ2-5
CDR3nt: TGTGCCAGCAGTGTTGGTCCCTGGGCCCAAGAGACCCAGTACTTC
CDR3aa: CASSVGPWAQETQYF

v_gene: TRBV7-8
abundance: few
d_gene: NA
j_gene: TRBJ1-5
CDR3nt: TGTGCCAGCAGCTTAGCCGAGGACAGACTCAATCAGCCCCAGCATTTT
CDR3aa: CASSLAEDRLNQPQHF

v_gene: TRBV7-9
abundance: few
d_gene: TRBD2
j_gene: TRBJ2-1
CDR3nt: TGTGCCAGCAGCTTAAAGGGGGTAGCGGGAGTTCTTGAGCAGTTCTTC
CDR3aa: CASSLKGVAGVLEQFF

v_gene: TRBV6-1
abundance: once
d_gene: NA
j_gene: TRBJ1-5
CDR3nt: TGTGCCAGCACCTCGCAGGGCAGTAGCAATCAGCCCCAGCATTTT
CDR3aa: CASTSQGSSNQPQHF

v_gene: TRBV30
abundance: once
d_gene: TRBD1
j_gene: TRBJ2-7
CDR3nt: TGTGCCTGGAGCGGCAACCAGGGGGATAACCATTACGAGCAGTACTTC
CDR3aa: CAWSGNQGDNHYEQYF

v_gene: TRBV11-2
abundance: few
d_gene: NA
j_gene: TRBJ1-3
CDR3nt: TGTGCCAGCAGCTACGACGGGGGGATACGAAACACCATATATTTT
CDR3aa: CASSYDGGIRNTIYF

v_gene: TRBV19
abundance: NA
d_gene: NA
j_gene: TRBJ2-2
CDR3nt: TGTGCCAGTAGTCCTACGAACACCGGGGAGCTGTTTTTT
CDR3aa: CASSPTNTGELFF

v_gene: TRBV11-2
abundance: once
d_gene: NA
j_gene: TRBJ2-1
CDR3nt: TGTGCCAGCACCGGGGACATTAATTACAATGAGCAGTTCTTC
CDR3aa: CASTGDINYNEQFF

v_gene: TRBV4-2
abundance: once
d_gene: NA
j_gene: TRBJ2-7
CDR3nt: TGTGCCAGCAGCCCCGGCTCCTACGAGCAGTACTTC
CDR3aa: CASSPGSYEQYF

v_gene: TRBV28
abundance: NA
d_gene: TRBD1
j_gene: TRBJ2-7
CDR3nt: TGTGCCAGCAGTTCGGGACAGGGCTACGAGCAGTACTTC
CDR3aa: CASSSGQGYEQYF

v_gene: TRBV27
abundance: NA
d_gene: NA
j_gene: TRBJ1-1
CDR3nt: TGTGCCAGCAGTTTACTTGGGGCGGAAGCTTTCTTT
CDR3aa: CASSLLGAEAFF

v_gene: TRBV29-1
abundance: NA
d_gene: TRBD1
j_gene: TRBJ1-1
CDR3nt: TGCAGCGCCGGGACAGGGACCACTGAAGCTTTCTTT
CDR3aa: CSAGTGTTEAFF

v_gene: TRBV18
abundance: NA
d_gene: TRBD1
j_gene: TRBJ1-2
CDR3nt: TGTGCCAGCTCACCCAAACAGGGGATGGAGAACTATGGCTACACCTTC
CDR3aa: CASSPKQGMENYGYTF

v_gene: TRBV27
abundance: NA
d_gene: TRBD2
j_gene: TRBJ2-7
CDR3nt: TGTGCCAGCAGCCCTTCCCTGACTAGCCTCATCATCGAGCAGTACTTC
CDR3aa: CASSPSLTSLIIEQYF

v_gene: TRBV29-1
abundance: NA
d_gene: TRBD2
j_gene: TRBJ2-5
CDR3nt: TGCAGCACGCGGGGGGCGGGGGAGACCCAGTACTTC
CDR3aa: CSTRGAGETQYF

v_gene: TRBV9
abundance: NA
d_gene: TRBD1
j_gene: TRBJ2-1
CDR3nt: TGTGCCAGCAGCCTCACAGGGGGGAGCTCCTACAATGAGCAGTTCTTC
CDR3aa: CASSLTGGSSYNEQFF

v_gene: TRBV5-6
abundance: NA
d_gene: TRBD2
j_gene: TRBJ2-1
CDR3nt: TGTGCCAGCAGCTTGGCATTGGCTAGCGGGAGAATGGGCAATGAGCAGTTCTTC
CDR3aa: CASSLALASGRMGNEQFF

v_gene: TRBV28
abundance: NA
d_gene: NA
j_gene: TRBJ2-7
CDR3nt: TGTGCCAGCAGTTTATTACAGGGTTACGAGCAGTACTTC
CDR3aa: CASSLLQGYEQYF

v_gene: TRBV12-2
abundance: NA
d_gene: NA
j_gene: TRBJ2-7
CDR3nt: TGTGCAAGTCGCTTTAGTTACGAGCAGTACTTC
CDR3aa: CASRFSYEQYF

v_gene: TRBV5-4
abundance: few
d_gene: NA
j_gene: TRBJ2-5
CDR3nt: TGTGCCAGCAGCCCTATGGCTAGGGGCCAAGAGACCCAGTACTTC
CDR3aa: CASSPMARGQETQYF

v_gene: TRBV7-9
abundance: NA
d_gene: TRBD1
j_gene: TRBJ2-7
CDR3nt: TGTGCCAGCAGCCCATTGGGACAGTACTACGAGCAGTACTTC
CDR3aa: CASSPLGQYYEQYF